This TCR beta chain was recovered during a study of T cells in Graves' hyperthyroidism and ophthalmopathy. RNA transcripts were the template for amplifying TCR beta CDR3 regions. Researchers ran a first-round RT-PCR on the TCR CDR3 using the HTBI primer set. TCRdb processed the multiplex PCR reads anew with MiXCR; each CDR3 protein has one entry. The profile shows approximately 420,000 distinct CDR3 sequences, roughly an eighth of them singletons. This CDR3 has 16 residues. V lost 0 bases, J lost 8 bases, and 7 bases stayed unmatched. Germline assignment: CDR1 MNHEY and CDR2 SVGAGI. The specimen sequenced was blood. This clonotype was obtained from a woman aged 18-30 years with Graves' hyperthyroidism. This sequence joins TRBV6-5 and TRBJ1-2; 12 bases are shared with TRBD1. As DNA, the CDR3 is TGTGCCAGCAGTTACTCACGGGACAGGGGGCAGGAGGGCTACACCTTC. Its protein product is CASSYSRDRGQEGYTF.